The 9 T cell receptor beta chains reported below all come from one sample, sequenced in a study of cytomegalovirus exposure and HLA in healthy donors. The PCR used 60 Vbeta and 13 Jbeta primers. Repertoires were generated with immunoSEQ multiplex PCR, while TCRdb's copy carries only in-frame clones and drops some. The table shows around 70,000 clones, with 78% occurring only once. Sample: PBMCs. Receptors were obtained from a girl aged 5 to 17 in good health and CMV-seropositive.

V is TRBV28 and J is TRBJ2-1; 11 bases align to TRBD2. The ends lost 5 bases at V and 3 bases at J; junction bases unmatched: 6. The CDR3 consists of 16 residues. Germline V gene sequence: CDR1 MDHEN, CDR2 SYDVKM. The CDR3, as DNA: TGTGCCAGCAGTCGGCTAGCGGGAGGAGGCTACAATGAGCAGTTCTTC. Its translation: CASSRLAGGGYNEQFF.

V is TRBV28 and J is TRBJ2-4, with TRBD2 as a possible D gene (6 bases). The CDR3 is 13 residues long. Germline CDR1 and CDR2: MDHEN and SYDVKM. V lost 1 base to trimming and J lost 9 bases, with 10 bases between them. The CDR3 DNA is TGTGCCAGCAGTTTATCCCGGCGGGGCATTCAGTACTTC. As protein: CASSLSRRGIQYF.

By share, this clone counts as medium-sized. The DNA of the CDR3 is TGTGCCAGCAGCTTAGGAGCCGGGACAGGGGCCGAAAAACTGTTTTTT. Protein product: CASSLGAGTGAEKLFF. This chain joins TRBV7-9 and TRBJ1-4, with 10 bases lining up with TRBD1. CDR1 SEHNR and CDR2 FQNEAQ come from the germline V gene (reference sequence). This CDR3 comprises 16 residues. Trimming cost V 1 base and J 8 bases; bases outside gene matches: 7.

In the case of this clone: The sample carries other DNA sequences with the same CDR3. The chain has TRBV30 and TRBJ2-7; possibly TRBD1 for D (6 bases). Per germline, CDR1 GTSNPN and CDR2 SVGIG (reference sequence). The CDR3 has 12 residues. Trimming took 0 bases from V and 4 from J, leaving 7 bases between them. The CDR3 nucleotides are TGTGCCTGGAGTGTTAGGGGGTACGAGCAGTACTTC. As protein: CAWSVRGYEQYF.

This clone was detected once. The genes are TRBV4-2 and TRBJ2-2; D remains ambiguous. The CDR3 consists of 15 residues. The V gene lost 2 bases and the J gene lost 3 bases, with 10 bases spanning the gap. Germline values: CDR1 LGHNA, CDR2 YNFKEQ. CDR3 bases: TGTGCCAGCAGCCAATCCTCCCCCGACACCGGGGAGCTGTTTTTT. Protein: CASSQSSPDTGELFF.

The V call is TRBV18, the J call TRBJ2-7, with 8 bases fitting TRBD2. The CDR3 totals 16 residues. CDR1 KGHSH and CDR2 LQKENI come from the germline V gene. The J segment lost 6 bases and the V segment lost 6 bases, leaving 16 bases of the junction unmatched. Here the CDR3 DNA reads TGTGCCAGCTCCCCGGCCGTGACGGGGGGGCTTTTCGAGCAGTACTTC. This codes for CASSPAVTGGLFEQYF.

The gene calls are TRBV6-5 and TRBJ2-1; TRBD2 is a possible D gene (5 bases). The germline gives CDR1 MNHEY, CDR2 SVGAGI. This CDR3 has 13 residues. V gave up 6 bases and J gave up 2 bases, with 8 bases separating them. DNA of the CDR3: TGTGCCAGCAGACTAGACACCTACAATGAGCAGTTCTTC. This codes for CASRLDTYNEQFF.

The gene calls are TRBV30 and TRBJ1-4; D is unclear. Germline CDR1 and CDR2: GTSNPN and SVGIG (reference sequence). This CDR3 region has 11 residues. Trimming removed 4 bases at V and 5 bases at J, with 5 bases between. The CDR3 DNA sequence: TGTGCCTGGACCCAAAATGAAAAACTGTTTTTT. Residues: CAWTQNEKLFF.

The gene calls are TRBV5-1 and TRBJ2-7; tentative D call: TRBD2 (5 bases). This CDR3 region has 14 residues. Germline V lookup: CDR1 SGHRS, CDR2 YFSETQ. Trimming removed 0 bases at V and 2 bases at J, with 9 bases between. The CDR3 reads CASSLGLQPYEQYF. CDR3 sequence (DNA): TGCGCCAGCAGCTTGGGACTACAACCCTACGAGCAGTACTTC. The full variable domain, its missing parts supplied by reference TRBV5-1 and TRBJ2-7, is KAGVTQTPRYLIKTRGQQVTLSCSPISGHRSVSWYQQTPGQGLQFLFEYFSETQRNKGNFPGRFSGRQFSNSRSEMNVSTLELGDSALYLCASSLGLQPYEQYFGPGTRLTVT.